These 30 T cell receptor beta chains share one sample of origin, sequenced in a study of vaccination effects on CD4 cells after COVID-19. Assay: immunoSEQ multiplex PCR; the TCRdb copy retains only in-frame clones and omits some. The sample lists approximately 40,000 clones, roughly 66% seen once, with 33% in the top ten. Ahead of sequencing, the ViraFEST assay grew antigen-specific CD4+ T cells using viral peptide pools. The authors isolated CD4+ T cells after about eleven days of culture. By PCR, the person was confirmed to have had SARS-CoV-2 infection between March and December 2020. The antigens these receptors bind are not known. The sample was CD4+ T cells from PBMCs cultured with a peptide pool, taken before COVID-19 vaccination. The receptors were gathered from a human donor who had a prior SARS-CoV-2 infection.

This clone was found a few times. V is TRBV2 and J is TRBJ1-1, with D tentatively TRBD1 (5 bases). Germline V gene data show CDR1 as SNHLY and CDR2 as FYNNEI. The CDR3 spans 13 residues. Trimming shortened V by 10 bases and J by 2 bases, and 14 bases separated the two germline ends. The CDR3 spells CATATDLNTEAFF. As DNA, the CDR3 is TGTGCCACCGCGACAGACTTAAACACTGAAGCTTTCTTT. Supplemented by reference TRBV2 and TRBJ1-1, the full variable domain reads EPEVTQTPSHQVTQMGQEVILRCVPISNHLYFYWYRQILGQKVEFLVSFYNNEISEKSEIFDDQFSVERPDGSNFTLKIRSTKLEDSAMYFCATATDLNTEAFFGQGTRLTVV.

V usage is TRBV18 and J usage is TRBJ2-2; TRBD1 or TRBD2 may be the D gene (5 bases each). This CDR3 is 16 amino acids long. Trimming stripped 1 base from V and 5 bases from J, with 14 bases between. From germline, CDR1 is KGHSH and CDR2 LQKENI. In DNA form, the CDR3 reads TGTGCCAGCTCACCACAGGCAGGGAGAATAACCGGGGAGCTGTTTTTT. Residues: CASSPQAGRITGELFF.

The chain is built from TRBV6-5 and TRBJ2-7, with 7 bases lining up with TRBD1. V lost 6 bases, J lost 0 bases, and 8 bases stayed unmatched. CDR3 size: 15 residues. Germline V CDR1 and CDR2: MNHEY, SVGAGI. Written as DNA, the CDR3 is TGTGCCAGCAGGACATGGACAGGATACTCCTACGAGCAGTACTTC. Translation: CASRTWTGYSYEQYF.

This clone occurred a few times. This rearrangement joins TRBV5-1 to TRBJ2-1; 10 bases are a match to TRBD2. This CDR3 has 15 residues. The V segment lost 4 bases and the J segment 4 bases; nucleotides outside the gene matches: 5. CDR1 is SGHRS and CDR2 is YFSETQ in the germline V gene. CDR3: CASSALAGDYNEQFF. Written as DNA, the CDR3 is TGCGCCAGCAGCGCCCTAGCGGGGGATTACAATGAGCAGTTCTTC.

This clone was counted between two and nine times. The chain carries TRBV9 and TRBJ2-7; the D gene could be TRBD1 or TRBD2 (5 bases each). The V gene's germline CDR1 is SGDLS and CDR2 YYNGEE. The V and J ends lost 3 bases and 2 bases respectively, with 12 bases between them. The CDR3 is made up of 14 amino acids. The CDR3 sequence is CASSESVGPYEQYF. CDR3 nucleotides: TGTGCCAGCAGCGAGAGCGTGGGACCCTACGAGCAGTACTTC.

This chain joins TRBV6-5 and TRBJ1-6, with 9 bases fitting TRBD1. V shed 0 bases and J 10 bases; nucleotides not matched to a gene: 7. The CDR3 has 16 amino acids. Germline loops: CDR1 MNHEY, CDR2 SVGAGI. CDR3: CASSYSQGQGGSPLHF. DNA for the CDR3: TGTGCCAGCAGTTACTCGCAGGGACAGGGAGGATCACCCCTCCACTTT.

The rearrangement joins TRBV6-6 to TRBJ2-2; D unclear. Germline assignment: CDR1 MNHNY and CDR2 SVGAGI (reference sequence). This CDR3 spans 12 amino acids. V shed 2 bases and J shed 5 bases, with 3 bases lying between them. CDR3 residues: CASSYQTGELFF. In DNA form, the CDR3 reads TGTGCCAGCAGTTACCAGACCGGGGAGCTGTTTTTT.

CDR3 protein: CSVGQGGSGANVLTF. In DNA, the CDR3 is TGCAGCGTTGGACAGGGAGGCTCTGGGGCCAACGTCCTGACTTTC. The chain is built from TRBV29-1 and TRBJ2-6, with a weak D call TRBD1 (7 bases). In germline, CDR1 is SQVTM, CDR2 ANQGSEA. Trimming removed 4 bases from V and 0 bases from J, with 10 bases in between. The CDR3 length is 15 residues.

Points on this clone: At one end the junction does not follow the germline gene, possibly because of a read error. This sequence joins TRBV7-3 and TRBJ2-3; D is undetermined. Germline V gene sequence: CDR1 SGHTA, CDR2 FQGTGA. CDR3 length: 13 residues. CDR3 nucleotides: TGTGCCAGCAGCTTCTCACCCGGAGATGCGCAGTATTTT. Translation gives CASSFSPGDAQYF.

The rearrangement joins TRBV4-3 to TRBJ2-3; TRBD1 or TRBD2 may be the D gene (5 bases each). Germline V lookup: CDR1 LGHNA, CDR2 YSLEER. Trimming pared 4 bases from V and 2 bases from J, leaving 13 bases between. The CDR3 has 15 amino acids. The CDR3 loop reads CASSLRGTPTDTQYF. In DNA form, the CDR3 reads TGCGCCAGCAGCCTGAGAGGGACCCCCACAGATACGCAGTATTTT.

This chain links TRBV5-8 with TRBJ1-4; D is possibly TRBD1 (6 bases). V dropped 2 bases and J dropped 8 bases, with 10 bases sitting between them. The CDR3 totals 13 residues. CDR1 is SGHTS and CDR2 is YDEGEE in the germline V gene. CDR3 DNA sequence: TGTGCCAGCAGCTTACAGGGACGGGAAAAACTGTTTTTT. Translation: CASSLQGREKLFF.

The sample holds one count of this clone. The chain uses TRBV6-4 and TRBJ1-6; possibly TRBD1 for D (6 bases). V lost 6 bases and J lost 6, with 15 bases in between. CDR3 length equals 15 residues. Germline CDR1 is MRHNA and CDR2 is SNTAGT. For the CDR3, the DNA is TGTGCCAGCAGAGAACGACAGGAGGGTAATTCACCCCTCCACTTT. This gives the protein CASRERQEGNSPLHF.

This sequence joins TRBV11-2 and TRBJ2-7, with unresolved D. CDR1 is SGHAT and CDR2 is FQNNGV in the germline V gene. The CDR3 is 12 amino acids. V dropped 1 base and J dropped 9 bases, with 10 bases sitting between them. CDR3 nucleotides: TGTGCCAGCAGCTTAGTTTTAACAGCGCAGTACTTC. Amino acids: CASSLVLTAQYF.

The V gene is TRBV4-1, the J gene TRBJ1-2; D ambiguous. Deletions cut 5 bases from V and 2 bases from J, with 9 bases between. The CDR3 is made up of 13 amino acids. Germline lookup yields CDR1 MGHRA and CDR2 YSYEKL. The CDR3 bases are TGCGCCAGCAGCGGGTCTGGGAACTATGGCTACACCTTC. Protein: CASSGSGNYGYTF.

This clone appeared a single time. CDR3: CASSLLSEDTQYF. The CDR3 DNA is TGTGCCAGCAGCTTACTCTCGGAGGATACGCAGTATTTT. J is TRBJ2-3 and V is TRBV7-2; D not certain. The germline V and J ends were trimmed by 2 bases and 6 bases, with 9 bases remaining between them. Germline V gene data show CDR1 as SGHTA and CDR2 as FQGNSA. The CDR3 spans 13 residues.

CDR3 DNA sequence: TGTGCCAGTAGTATACGGGTGGGGCGGGAGACCCAGTACTTC. This sequence encodes CASSIRVGRETQYF. This chain uses TRBV19 with TRBJ2-5, with a tentative D call TRBD1 (5 bases). There are 14 residues in the CDR3. Per germline, CDR1 LNHDA and CDR2 SQIVND (reference sequence). Between the trimmed V and J ends, which lost 2 bases and 5 bases, there was a span of 12 bases. The full variable domain, its missing parts supplied by reference TRBV19 and TRBJ2-5, is DGGITQSPKYLFRKEGQNVTLSCEQNLNHDAMYWYRQDPGQGLRLIYYSQIVNDFQKGDIAEGYSVSREKKESFPLTVTSAQKNPTAFYLCASSIRVGRETQYFGPGTRLLVL.

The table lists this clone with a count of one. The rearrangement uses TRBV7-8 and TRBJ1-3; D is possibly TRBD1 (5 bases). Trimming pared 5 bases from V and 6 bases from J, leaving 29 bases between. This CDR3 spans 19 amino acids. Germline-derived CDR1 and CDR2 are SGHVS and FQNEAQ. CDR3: CASSPQPGQGSSMLNTIYF. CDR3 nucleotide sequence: TGTGCCAGCAGCCCCCAACCCGGCCAGGGATCCTCTATGTTAAACACCATATATTTT.

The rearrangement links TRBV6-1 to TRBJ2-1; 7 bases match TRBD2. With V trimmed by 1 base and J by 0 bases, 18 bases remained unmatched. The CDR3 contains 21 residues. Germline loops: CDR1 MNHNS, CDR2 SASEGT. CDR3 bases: TGTGCCAGCAGTGAAGGCCTAGCGGCTACTACTGTCCTGAGCTCCTACAATGAGCAGTTCTTC. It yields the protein CASSEGLAATTVLSSYNEQFF.

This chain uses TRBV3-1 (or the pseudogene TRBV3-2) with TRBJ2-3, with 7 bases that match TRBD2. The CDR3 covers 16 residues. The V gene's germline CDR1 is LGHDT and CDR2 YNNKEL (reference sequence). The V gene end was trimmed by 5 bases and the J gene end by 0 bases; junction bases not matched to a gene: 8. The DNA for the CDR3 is TGTGCCAGCAGCAGGACTAGTGGAACTAGCACAGATACGCAGTATTTT. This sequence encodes CASSRTSGTSTDTQYF.

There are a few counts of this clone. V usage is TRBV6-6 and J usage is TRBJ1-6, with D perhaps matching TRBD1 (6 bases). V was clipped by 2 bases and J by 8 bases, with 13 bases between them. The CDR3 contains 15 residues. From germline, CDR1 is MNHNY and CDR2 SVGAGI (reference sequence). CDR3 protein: CASSYVGGRDSPLHF. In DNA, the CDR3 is TGTGCCAGCAGTTACGTTGGGGGGCGCGATTCACCCCTCCACTTT.

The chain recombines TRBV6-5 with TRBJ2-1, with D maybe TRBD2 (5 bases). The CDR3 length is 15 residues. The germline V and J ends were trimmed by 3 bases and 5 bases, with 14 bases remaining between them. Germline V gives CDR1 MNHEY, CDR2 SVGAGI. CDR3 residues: CASSYAGDADNEQFF. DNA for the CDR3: TGTGCCAGCAGTTATGCGGGTGACGCTGACAATGAGCAGTTCTTC.

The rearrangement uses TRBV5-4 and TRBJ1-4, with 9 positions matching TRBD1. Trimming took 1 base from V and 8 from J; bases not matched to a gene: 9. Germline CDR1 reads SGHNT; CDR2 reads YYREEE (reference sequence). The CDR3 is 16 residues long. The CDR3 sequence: CASSLTLGQGGEKLFF. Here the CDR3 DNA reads TGTGCCAGCAGCTTGACCCTGGGACAGGGTGGGGAAAAACTGTTTTTT.

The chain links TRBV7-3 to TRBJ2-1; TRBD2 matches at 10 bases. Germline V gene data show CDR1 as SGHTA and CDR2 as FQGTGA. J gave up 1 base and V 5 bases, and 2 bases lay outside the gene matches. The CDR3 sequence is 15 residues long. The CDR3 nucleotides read TGTGCCAGCAGCCAACTAGCGGGATCCTACAATGAGCAGTTCTTC. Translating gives CASSQLAGSYNEQFF.

The CDR3 loop reads CASSTRHREDGYTF. Here the CDR3 DNA reads TGTGCCAGTAGTACCCGACACCGGGAGGATGGCTACACCTTC. The chain has TRBV19 and TRBJ1-2, with D hard to call. Trimming removed 4 bases from V and 6 bases from J, with 15 bases in between. The CDR3 loop spans 14 amino acids. CDR1 LNHDA and CDR2 SQIVND come from the germline V gene (reference sequence).

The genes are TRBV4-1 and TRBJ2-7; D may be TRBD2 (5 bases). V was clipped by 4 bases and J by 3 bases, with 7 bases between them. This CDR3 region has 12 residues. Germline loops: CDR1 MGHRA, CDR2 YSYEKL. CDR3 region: CASSPDFYEQYF. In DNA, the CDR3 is TGCGCCAGCAGCCCGGACTTCTACGAGCAGTACTTC.

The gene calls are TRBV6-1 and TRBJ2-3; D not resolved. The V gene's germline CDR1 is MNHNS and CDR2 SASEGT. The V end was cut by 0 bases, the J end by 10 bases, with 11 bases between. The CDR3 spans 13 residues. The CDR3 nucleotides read TGTGCCAGCAGTGAAGCAAGTAGGGATCCGCAGTATTTT. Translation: CASSEASRDPQYF.

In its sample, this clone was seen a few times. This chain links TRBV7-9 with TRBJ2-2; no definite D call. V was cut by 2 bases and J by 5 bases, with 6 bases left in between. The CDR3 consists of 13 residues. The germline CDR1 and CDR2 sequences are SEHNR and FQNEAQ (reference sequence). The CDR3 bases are TGTGCCAGCAGCTTACCGCAGACCGGGGAGCTGTTTTTT. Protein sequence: CASSLPQTGELFF. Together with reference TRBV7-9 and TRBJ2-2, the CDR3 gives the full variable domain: DTGVSQNPRHKITKRGQNVTFRCDPISEHNRLYWYRQTLGQGPEFLTYFQNEAQLEKSRLLSDRFSAERPKGSFSTLEIQRTEQGDSAMYLCASSLPQTGELFFGEGSRLTVL.

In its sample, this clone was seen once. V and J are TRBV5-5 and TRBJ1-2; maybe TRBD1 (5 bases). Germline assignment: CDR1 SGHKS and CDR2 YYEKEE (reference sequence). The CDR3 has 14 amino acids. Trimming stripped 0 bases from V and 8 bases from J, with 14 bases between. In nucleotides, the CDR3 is TGTGCCAGCAGCTTGGCACGGGGGGACGGAGGCTACACCTTC. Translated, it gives CASSLARGDGGYTF.

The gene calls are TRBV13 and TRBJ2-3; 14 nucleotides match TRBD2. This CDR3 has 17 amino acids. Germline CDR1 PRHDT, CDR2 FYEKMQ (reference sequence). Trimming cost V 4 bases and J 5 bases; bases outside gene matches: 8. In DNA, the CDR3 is TGTGCCAGCAGCTGGGGACTAGCGGGAGCGAGAGGAGATACGCAGTATTTT. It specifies CASSWGLAGARGDTQYF.

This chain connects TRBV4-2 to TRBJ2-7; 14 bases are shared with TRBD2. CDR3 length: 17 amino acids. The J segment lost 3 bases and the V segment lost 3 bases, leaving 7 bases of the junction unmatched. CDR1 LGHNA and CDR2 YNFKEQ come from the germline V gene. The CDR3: CASSQAFGTSGSYEQYF. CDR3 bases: TGTGCCAGCAGCCAGGCCTTCGGGACTAGCGGGAGCTACGAGCAGTACTTC.